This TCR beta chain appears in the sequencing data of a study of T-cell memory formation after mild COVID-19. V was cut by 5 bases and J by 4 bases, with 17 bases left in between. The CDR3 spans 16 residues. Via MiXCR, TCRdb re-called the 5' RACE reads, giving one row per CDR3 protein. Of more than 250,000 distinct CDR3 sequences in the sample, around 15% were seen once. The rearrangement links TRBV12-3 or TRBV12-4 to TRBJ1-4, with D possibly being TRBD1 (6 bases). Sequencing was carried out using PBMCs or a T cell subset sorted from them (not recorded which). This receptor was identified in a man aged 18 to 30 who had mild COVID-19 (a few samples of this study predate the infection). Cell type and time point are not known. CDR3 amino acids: CASSPDSPGDNEKLFF. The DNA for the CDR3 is TGTGCCAGCAGTCCGGACAGTCCGGGAGATAATGAAAAACTGTTTTTT.